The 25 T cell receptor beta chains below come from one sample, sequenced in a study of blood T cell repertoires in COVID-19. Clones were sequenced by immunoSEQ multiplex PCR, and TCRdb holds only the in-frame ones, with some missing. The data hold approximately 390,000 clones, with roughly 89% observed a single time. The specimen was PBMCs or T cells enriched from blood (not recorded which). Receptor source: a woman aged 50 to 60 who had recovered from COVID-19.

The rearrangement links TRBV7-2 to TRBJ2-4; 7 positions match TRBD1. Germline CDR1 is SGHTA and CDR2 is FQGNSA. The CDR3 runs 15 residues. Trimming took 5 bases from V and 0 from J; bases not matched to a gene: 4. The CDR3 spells CASSVTGVAKNIQYF. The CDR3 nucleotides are TGTGCCAGCAGCGTTACAGGGGTAGCCAAAAACATTCAGTACTTC.

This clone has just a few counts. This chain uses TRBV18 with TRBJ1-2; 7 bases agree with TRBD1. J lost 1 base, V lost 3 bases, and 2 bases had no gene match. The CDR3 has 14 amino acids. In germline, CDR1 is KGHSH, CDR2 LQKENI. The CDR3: CASSPGQLNYGYTF. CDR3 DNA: TGTGCCAGCTCACCGGGACAGCTTAACTATGGCTACACCTTC.

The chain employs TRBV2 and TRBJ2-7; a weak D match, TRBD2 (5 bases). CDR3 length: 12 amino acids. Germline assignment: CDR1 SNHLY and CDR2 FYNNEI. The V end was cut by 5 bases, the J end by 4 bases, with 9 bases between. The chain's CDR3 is CASSLTRYEQYF. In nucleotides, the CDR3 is TGTGCCAGCAGTTTAACTAGGTACGAGCAGTACTTC.

The CDR3 DNA sequence: TGTGCCAGCAGTGGACAGGGAATAATGAACTATGGCTACACCTTC. It specifies CASSGQGIMNYGYTF. The rearrangement links TRBV27 to TRBJ1-2; 8 bases line up with TRBD1. Germline CDR1 and CDR2: MNHEY and SMNVEV (reference sequence). V trimming: 5 bases; J trimming: 2 bases; junction bases outside the gene matches: 7. This CDR3 spans 15 amino acids.

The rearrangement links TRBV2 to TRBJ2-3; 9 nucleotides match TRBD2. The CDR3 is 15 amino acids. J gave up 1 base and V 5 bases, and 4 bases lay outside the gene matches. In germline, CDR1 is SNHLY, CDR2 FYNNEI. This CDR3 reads CASSFASGGTDTQYF. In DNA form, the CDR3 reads TGTGCCAGCAGTTTCGCTAGCGGGGGCACAGATACGCAGTATTTT.

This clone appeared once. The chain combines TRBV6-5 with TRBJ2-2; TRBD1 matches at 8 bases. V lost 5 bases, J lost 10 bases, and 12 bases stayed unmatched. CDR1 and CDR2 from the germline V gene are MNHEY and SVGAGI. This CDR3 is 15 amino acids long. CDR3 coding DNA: TGTGCCAGCAGTCTAACCGGGACAGGTGAAGTGGAGCTGTTTTTT. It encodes CASSLTGTGEVELFF.

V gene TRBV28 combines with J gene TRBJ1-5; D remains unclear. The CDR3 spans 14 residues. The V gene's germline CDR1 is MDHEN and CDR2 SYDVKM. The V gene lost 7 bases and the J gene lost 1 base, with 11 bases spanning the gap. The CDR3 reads CASNRGGSNQPQHF. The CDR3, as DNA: TGTGCCAGCAACCGGGGAGGGAGCAATCAGCCCCAGCATTTT.

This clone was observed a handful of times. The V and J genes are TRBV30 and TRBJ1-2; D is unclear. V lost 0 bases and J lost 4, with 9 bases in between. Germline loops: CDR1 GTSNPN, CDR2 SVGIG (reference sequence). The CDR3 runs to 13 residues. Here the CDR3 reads CAWSVSGIYGYTF. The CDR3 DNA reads TGTGCCTGGAGTGTCTCGGGAATCTATGGCTACACCTTC.

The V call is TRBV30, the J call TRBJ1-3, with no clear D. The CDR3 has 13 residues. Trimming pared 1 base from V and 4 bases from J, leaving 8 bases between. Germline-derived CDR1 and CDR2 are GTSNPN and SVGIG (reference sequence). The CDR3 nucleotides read TGTGCCTGGAGTGGGGCGGGCGGAAACACCATATATTTT. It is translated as CAWSGAGGNTIYF.

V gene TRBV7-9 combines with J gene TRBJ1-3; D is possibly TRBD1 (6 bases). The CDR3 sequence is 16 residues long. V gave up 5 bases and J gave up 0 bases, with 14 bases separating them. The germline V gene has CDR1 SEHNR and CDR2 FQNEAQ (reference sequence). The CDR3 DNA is TGTGCCAGCAGCGCAGGACAGAGAAACTCTGGAAACACCATATATTTT. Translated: CASSAGQRNSGNTIYF.

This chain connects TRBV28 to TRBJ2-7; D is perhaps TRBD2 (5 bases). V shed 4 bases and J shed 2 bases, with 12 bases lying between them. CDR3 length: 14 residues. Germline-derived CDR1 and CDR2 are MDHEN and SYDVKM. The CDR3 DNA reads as TGTGCCAGCAGTTCGGGGTATCAAACCTACGAGCAGTACTTC. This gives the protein CASSSGYQTYEQYF. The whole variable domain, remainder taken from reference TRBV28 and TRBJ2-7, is DVKVTQSSRYLVKRTGEKVFLECVQDMDHENMFWYRQDPGLGLRLIYFSYDVKMKEKGDIPEGYSVSREKKERFSLILESASTNQTSMYLCASSSGYQTYEQYFGPGTRLTVT.

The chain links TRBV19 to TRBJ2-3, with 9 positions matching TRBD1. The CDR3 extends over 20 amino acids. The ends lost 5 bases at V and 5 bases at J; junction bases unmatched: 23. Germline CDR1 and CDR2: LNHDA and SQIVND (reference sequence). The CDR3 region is CASSPYRDRVFSSSLDTQYF. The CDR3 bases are TGTGCCAGTAGTCCATATCGGGACAGGGTCTTCTCCTCGTCCCTAGATACGCAGTATTTT.

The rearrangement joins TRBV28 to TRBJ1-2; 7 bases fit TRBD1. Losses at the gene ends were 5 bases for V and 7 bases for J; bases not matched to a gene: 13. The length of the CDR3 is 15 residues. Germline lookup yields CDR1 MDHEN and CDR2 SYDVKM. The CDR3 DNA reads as TGTGCCAGCAGTAACCACAGAACAGGGGTAGGTGGCTACACCTTC. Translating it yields CASSNHRTGVGGYTF.

CDR3 protein: CAWTDSYEQYF. DNA of the CDR3: TGTGCCTGGACAGACTCCTACGAGCAGTACTTC. The chain is built from TRBV30 and TRBJ2-7, with D unclear. The germline V gene encodes CDR1 GTSNPN and CDR2 SVGIG (reference sequence). This CDR3 is 11 amino acids long. V lost 4 bases and J 0 bases, leaving 4 bases between the germline ends.

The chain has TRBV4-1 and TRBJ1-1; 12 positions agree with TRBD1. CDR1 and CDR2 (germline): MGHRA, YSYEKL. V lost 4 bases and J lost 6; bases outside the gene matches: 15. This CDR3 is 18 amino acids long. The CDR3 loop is CASSRPIFSGQGAAEAFF. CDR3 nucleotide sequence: TGCGCCAGCAGCCGACCGATTTTTTCGGGACAGGGGGCCGCTGAAGCTTTCTTT.

Here the CDR3 reads CASSPLTSGGVDEQFF. DNA for the CDR3: TGTGCCAGCTCACCTCTGACTAGCGGGGGGGTAGATGAGCAGTTCTTC. This sequence joins TRBV18 and TRBJ2-1, with 14 bases lining up with TRBD2. This CDR3 spans 16 amino acids. With 3 bases clipped from V and 8 bases from J, the junction kept 6 bases outside the gene matches. Germline CDR1 KGHSH, CDR2 LQKENI. The whole variable domain, filled in from reference TRBV18 and TRBJ2-1, reads NAGVMQNPRHLVRRRGQEARLRCSPMKGHSHVYWYRQLPEEGLKFMVYLQKENIIDESGMPKERFSAEFPKEGPSILRIQQVVRGDSAAYFCASSPLTSGGVDEQFFGPGTRLTVL.

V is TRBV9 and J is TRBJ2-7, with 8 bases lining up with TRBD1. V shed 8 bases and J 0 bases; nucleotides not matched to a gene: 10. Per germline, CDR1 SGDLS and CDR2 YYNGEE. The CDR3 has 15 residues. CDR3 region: CASETRDRSSYEQYF. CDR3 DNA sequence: TGTGCCAGTGAAACCCGGGACAGGAGCTCCTACGAGCAGTACTTC. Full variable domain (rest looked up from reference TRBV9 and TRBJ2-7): DSGVTQTPKHLITATGQRVTLRCSPRSGDLSVYWYQQSLDQGLQFLIQYYNGEERAKGNILERFSAQQFPDLHSELNLSSLELGDSALYFCASETRDRSSYEQYFGPGTRLTVT.

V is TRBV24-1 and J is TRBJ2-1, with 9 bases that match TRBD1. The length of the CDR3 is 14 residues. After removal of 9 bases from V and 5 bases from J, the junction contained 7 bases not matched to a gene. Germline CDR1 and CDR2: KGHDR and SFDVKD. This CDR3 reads CATEGQGNHNEQFF. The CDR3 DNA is TGTGCCACCGAAGGACAGGGGAATCACAATGAGCAGTTCTTC.

The CDR3 DNA reads as TGTGCCAGCAGCTCGGGCAGGGTAGTTGGAAATTCACCCCTCCACTTT. Amino acids: CASSSGRVVGNSPLHF. The chain has TRBV27 and TRBJ1-6, with D possibly matching TRBD1 (5 bases). Trimming cost V 6 bases and J 7 bases, with 19 bases left between them. Germline lookup yields CDR1 MNHEY and CDR2 SMNVEV (reference sequence). The CDR3 runs 16 residues.

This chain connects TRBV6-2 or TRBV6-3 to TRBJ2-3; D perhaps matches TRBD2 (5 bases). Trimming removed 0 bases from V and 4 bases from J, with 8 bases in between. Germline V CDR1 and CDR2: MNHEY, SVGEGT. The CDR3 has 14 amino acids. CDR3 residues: CASSYSSSADTQYF. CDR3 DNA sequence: TGTGCCAGCAGTTACTCGAGTAGCGCAGATACGCAGTATTTT.

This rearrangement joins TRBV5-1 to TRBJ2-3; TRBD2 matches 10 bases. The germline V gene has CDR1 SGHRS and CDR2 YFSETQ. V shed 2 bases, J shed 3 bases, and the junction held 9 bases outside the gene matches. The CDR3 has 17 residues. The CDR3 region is CASSLRVAGGFTDTQYF. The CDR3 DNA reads TGCGCCAGCAGCTTAAGGGTAGCGGGGGGTTTTACAGATACGCAGTATTTT.

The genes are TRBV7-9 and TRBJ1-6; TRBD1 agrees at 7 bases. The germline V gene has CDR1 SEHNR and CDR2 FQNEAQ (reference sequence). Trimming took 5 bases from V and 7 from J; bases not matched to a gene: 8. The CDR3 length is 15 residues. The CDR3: CASSAGQDPNSPLHF. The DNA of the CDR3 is TGTGCCAGCAGCGCCGGACAGGATCCAAATTCACCCCTCCACTTT.

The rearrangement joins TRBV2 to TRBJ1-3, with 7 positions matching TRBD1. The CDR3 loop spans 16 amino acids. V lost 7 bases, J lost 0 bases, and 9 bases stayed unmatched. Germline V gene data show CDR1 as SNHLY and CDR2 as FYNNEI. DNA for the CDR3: TGTGCCAGCACCCAAGGGGGCCAGATCTCTGGAAACACCATATATTTT. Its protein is CASTQGGQISGNTIYF.

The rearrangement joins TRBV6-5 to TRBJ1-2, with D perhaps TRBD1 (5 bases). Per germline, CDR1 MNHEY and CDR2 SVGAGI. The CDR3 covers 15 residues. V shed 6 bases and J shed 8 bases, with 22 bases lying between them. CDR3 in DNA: TGTGCCAGCAGGATGGACACCTCTGGAATAAGAGGCTACACCTTC. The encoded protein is CASRMDTSGIRGYTF.

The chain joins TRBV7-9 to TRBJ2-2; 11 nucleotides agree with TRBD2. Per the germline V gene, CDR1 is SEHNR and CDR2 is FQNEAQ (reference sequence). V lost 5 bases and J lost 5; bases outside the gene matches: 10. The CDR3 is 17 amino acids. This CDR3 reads CASSPTRLAGRTGELFF. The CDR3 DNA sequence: TGTGCCAGCAGCCCCACCCGACTAGCGGGGAGGACCGGGGAGCTGTTTTTT.